These T cell receptor beta chains were read from a single sample in a study of graft-versus-host responses after intestinal transplantation. Profiled with immunoSEQ multiplex PCR; TCRdb holds only in-frame clones, not every one. The sample has over 40,000 clones, approximately 92% seen once. The sequenced sample was PBMCs, obtained 786 days after a first intestinal transplant, on the day of a second. All receptors come from a human patient who received an intestinal transplant, so some T cells may come from the graft donor. Each CDR3 is given without its conserved first and last residue. Each record gives: J gene, V gene, CDR3 protein.

j_gene: TRBJ2-6
v_gene: TRBV11-1
CDR3aa: ASSFKDSGANVLT

j_gene: TRBJ2-3
v_gene: TRBV19
CDR3aa: ASSPWWVTGSSTDTQY

j_gene: TRBJ2-2
v_gene: TRBV11-2
CDR3aa: ASSWRGGQTGELF

j_gene: TRBJ2-4
v_gene: TRBV10-3
CDR3aa: AISEEASGILNIQY

j_gene: TRBJ2-7
v_gene: TRBV30
CDR3aa: AWSQQGYEQY

j_gene: TRBJ1-1
v_gene: TRBV9
CDR3aa: ASSASGTDNTEAF

j_gene: TRBJ1-2
v_gene: TRBV28
CDR3aa: ASSLSGGRYGYT

j_gene: TRBJ2-7
v_gene: TRBV9
CDR3aa: ASSAGRGSATYEQY

j_gene: TRBJ1-1
v_gene: TRBV11-2
CDR3aa: ASSSGTGATEAF

j_gene: TRBJ1-2
v_gene: TRBV5-5
CDR3aa: ASTPGERDYGYT

j_gene: TRBJ2-1
v_gene: TRBV9
CDR3aa: ASSPGGTLNEQF

j_gene: TRBJ1-1
v_gene: TRBV7-6
CDR3aa: ASSSGQGTEAF

j_gene: TRBJ2-7
v_gene: TRBV19
CDR3aa: ASSIAAGRGQYEQY

j_gene: TRBJ1-1
v_gene: TRBV5-6
CDR3aa: ASIYGTNTEAF

j_gene: TRBJ2-1
v_gene: TRBV5-1
CDR3aa: ASSDSRSLAGKGYNEQF

j_gene: TRBJ2-7
v_gene: TRBV7-3
CDR3aa: ASSSGASYEQY

j_gene: TRBJ2-7
v_gene: TRBV6-6
CDR3aa: ASSYWQSPSYEQY

j_gene: TRBJ2-1
v_gene: TRBV2
CDR3aa: AGGGRGYNEQF

j_gene: TRBJ2-3
v_gene: TRBV6-6
CDR3aa: ASSSTLAGYTDTQY

j_gene: TRBJ1-1
v_gene: TRBV19
CDR3aa: ASTPSGTEAF

j_gene: TRBJ2-3
v_gene: TRBV19
CDR3aa: ASSDPQGDGTDTQY

j_gene: TRBJ2-7
v_gene: TRBV7-9
CDR3aa: ASSLRTSGRGEQY

j_gene: TRBJ2-7
v_gene: TRBV6-5
CDR3aa: ASSYTLAASYEQY

j_gene: TRBJ2-3
v_gene: TRBV7-8
CDR3aa: ASSLVRHGTGQLDTQY

j_gene: TRBJ1-1
v_gene: TRBV27
CDR3aa: ASRAGDRVTEAF

j_gene: TRBJ2-3
v_gene: TRBV5-4
CDR3aa: ASSRDGTDTQY

j_gene: TRBJ2-1
v_gene: TRBV7-3
CDR3aa: ASSFGTSGSEQF

j_gene: TRBJ1-5
v_gene: TRBV5-6
CDR3aa: ASSWNRGTGNQPQH

j_gene: TRBJ2-7
v_gene: TRBV18
CDR3aa: ASSPGRDPGRSREQY

j_gene: TRBJ2-7
v_gene: TRBV10-1
CDR3aa: ASSEGGSLHEQY

j_gene: TRBJ1-4
v_gene: TRBV30
CDR3aa: AWSVLGAANEKLF

j_gene: TRBJ2-7
v_gene: TRBV9
CDR3aa: ASSPASGGEQY

j_gene: TRBJ2-1
v_gene: TRBV29-1
CDR3aa: SVELSSLPAPNNEQF

j_gene: TRBJ1-1
v_gene: TRBV5-6
CDR3aa: ASSFLTEAF

j_gene: TRBJ1-3
v_gene: TRBV7-9
CDR3aa: ASSSTVSSGNTIY

j_gene: TRBJ1-2
v_gene: TRBV28
CDR3aa: ASSLSGGGYGYT

j_gene: TRBJ2-1
v_gene: TRBV7-3
CDR3aa: ASSSPGQRAPYNEQF

j_gene: TRBJ2-1
v_gene: TRBV19
CDR3aa: ASSLSPITNNEQF

j_gene: TRBJ2-1
v_gene: TRBV12-5
CDR3aa: ASGMTWTGYLTDEQF

j_gene: TRBJ2-3
v_gene: TRBV18
CDR3aa: ASSPRLAGGDTQY

j_gene: TRBJ2-1
v_gene: TRBV6-1
CDR3aa: ASSPGTGYNEQF

j_gene: TRBJ1-5
v_gene: TRBV29-1
CDR3aa: SVVSGTNQPQH